Below, one TCR beta chain is given with its context. The RNA input was 0.5 to 1 ug, and it was reverse transcribed with random hexamers. TCRdb used MiXCR to reprocess the immunoSEQ multiplex PCR reads, holding one entry per CDR3 protein. The sample lists approximately 140,000 distinct CDR3 sequences; approximately 95% were seen once. These data originate in a study of CD8 T cells in Susac syndrome. This CDR3 has 12 amino acids. Germline V lookup: CDR1 SQVTM, CDR2 ANQGSEA. The germline V and J ends were trimmed by 4 bases and 1 base, with 7 bases remaining between them. Sequencing used CD8+ T cells from PBMCs. The source of this sequence is a human donor in good health. V usage is TRBV29-1 and J usage is TRBJ1-1; unclear D gene. CDR3 in amino acids: CSVGPANTEAFF. The CDR3 coding sequence is TGCAGCGTTGGTCCCGCGAACACTGAAGCTTTCTTT.